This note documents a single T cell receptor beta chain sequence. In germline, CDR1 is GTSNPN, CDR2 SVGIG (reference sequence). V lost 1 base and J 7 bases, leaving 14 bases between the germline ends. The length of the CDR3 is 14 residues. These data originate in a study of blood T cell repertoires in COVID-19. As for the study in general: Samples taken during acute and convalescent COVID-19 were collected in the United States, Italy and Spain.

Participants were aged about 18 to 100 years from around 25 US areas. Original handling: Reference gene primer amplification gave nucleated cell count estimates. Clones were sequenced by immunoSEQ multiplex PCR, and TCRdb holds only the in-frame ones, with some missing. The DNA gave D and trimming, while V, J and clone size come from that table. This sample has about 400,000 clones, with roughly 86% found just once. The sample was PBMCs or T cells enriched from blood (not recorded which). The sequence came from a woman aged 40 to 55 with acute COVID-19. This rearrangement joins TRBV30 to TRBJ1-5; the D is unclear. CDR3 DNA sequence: TGTGCCTGGAGTGCCCGGACGGCGGGGCAGCCCCAGCATTTT. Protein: CAWSARTAGQPQHF.